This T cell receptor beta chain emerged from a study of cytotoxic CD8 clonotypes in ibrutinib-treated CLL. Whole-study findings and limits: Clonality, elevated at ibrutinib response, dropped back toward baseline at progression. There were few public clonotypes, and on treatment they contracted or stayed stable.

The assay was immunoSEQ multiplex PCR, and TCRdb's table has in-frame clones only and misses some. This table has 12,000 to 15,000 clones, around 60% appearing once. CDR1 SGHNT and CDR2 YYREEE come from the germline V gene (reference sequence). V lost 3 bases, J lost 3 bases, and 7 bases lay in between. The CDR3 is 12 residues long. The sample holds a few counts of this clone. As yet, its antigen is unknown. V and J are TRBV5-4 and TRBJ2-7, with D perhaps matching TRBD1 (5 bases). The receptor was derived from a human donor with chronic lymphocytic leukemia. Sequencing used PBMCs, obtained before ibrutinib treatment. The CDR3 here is CASSYDSYEQYF. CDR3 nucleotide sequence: TGTGCCAGCAGCTATGACAGCTACGAGCAGTACTTC.